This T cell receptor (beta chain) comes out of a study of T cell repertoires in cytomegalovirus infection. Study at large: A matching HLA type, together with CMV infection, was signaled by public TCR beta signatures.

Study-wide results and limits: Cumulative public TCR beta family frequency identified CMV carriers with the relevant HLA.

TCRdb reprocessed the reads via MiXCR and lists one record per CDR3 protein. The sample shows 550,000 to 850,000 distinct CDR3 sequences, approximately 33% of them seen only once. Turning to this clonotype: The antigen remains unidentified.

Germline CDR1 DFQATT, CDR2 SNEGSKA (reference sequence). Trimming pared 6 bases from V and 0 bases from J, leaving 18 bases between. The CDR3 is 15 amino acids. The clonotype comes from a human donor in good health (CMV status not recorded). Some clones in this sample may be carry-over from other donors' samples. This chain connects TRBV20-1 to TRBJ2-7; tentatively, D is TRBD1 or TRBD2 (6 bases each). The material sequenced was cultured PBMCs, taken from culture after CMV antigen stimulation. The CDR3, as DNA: TGCAGTGCCGTTACCCCCTGGGGGGCCTCCTACGAGCAGTACTTC. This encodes CSAVTPWGASYEQYF.